What follows are 5 T cell receptor beta chains derived from one specimen sequenced in a study of blood T cell repertoires in COVID-19. Profiling relied on immunoSEQ multiplex PCR, and the TCRdb table lists in-frame clones only, not all of them. The sample holds 75,000 to 95,000 clones, 90% seen once. Sequenced material: peripheral blood. The receptors originated from a man between 60 and 75 years old with acute or convalescent COVID-19.

This chain joins TRBV6-5 and TRBJ2-3, with 9 bases aligning to TRBD1. CDR3 length equals 15 residues. V trimming: 5 bases; J trimming: 1 base; junction bases outside the gene matches: 4. Per the germline V gene, CDR1 is MNHEY and CDR2 is SVGAGI. The CDR3 bases are TGTGCCAGCAGTCACAGGGGGCCGGGCACAGATACGCAGTATTTT. Its translation: CASSHRGPGTDTQYF.

The genes are TRBV29-1 and TRBJ2-1; possibly TRBD2 for D (5 bases). The V end lost 7 bases, the J end lost 6 bases, and 16 bases lay between the germline ends. Germline assignment: CDR1 SQVTM and CDR2 ANQGSEA. The length of the CDR3 is 13 residues. For the CDR3, the DNA is TGCAGCGCTCCACGGCTAGCTGGCAATGAGCAGTTCTTC. Amino acids: CSAPRLAGNEQFF.

The rearrangement links TRBV19 to TRBJ1-1; 8 bases match TRBD1. After removal of 5 bases from V and 1 base from J, the junction contained 12 bases not matched to a gene. CDR1 LNHDA and CDR2 SQIVND come from the germline V gene (reference sequence). The CDR3 is made up of 17 amino acids. The CDR3 reads CASSVPRGRGGNTEAFF. In nucleotides, the CDR3 is TGTGCCAGTAGTGTGCCCAGGGGGCGCGGTGGGAACACTGAAGCTTTCTTT.

The chain is built from TRBV11-3 and TRBJ1-1, with D hard to call. The CDR3 sequence is 14 residues long. Trimming took off 2 bases at V and 10 bases at J, with 17 bases between the two ends. Germline loops: CDR1 SGHNT, CDR2 YENEEA. CDR3 sequence reads: CASSLRRAEEGAFF. As DNA, the CDR3 is TGTGCCAGCAGCTTAAGACGGGCGGAGGAGGGAGCTTTCTTT.

The chain combines TRBV6-5 with TRBJ1-4, with 8 bases fitting TRBD1. CDR1 is MNHEY and CDR2 is SVGAGI in the germline V gene. This CDR3 has 13 residues. Germline trimming cut 6 bases from V and 5 bases from J; bases unmatched to any gene: 2. The CDR3 here is CASRRTGNEKLFF. The CDR3 region has the DNA TGTGCCAGCAGGCGGACAGGGAATGAAAAACTGTTTTTT.